The rows below give T cell receptor beta chains drawn from one sample of a study of shared clonotypes between healthy human individuals. Assay: immunoSEQ multiplex PCR; the TCRdb copy retains only in-frame clones and omits some. The sample includes some 500,000 clones, approximately 95% of them seen just once. Sequencing was done on a sample of naive CD4+ T cells sorted from blood. All receptors derive from a woman aged 25 to 45 in good health. Each CDR3 is given with its conserved first and last residue. D genes are given only for firm matches. Size is omitted from some rows. Given values are once, few, many or a class for expanded clones.

j_call d_call clone_size v_call cdr3_aa cdr3_nt
TRBJ1-5 - - TRBV6-1 CASSELSSDNQPQHF TGTGCCAGCAGTGAACTCTCCTCTGACAATCAGCCCCAGCATTTT
TRBJ2-7 - - TRBV28 CASSLSGFSHEQYF TGTGCCAGCAGTTTATCGGGGTTTTCCCACGAGCAGTACTTC
TRBJ1-1 - - TRBV18 CASSPGGSRVNTEAFF TGTGCCAGCTCACCGGGAGGGTCGCGGGTAAATACTGAAGCTTTCTTT
TRBJ1-1 - - TRBV4-1 CASSPNLHMNTEAFF TGCGCCAGCAGCCCCAATCTCCACATGAACACTGAAGCTTTCTTT
TRBJ1-2 TRBD1 few TRBV2 CASMAGTGIF TGTGCCAGCATGGCCGGGACAGGGATCTTC
TRBJ1-1 TRBD1 - TRBV5-1 CASSLTGTGLTEAFF TGCGCCAGCAGCTTGACCGGGACAGGGCTCACTGAAGCTTTCTTT
TRBJ1-6 - - TRBV2 CARSASESPLHF TGTGCCAGGTCGGCATCCGAATCACCCCTCCACTTT
TRBJ1-5 - - TRBV2 CASTSRADSNQPQHF TGTGCCAGCACCAGCAGGGCTGATAGCAATCAGCCCCAGCATTTT
TRBJ2-3 TRBD2 - TRBV28 CASSRELTDTQYF TGTGCCAGCTCGCGGGAGCTGACAGATACGCAGTATTTT
TRBJ2-3 - - TRBV5-1 CASSLEQRVGTDTQYF TGCGCCAGCAGCTTGGAGCAGCGGGTAGGAACAGATACGCAGTATTTT
TRBJ2-7 - - TRBV15 CATSKQGSEQYF TGTGCCACCAGCAAACAGGGTAGCGAGCAGTACTTC
TRBJ2-7 - - TRBV6-5 CASMLNRGSTYEQYF TGTGCCAGCATGTTGAATCGGGGGAGTACCTACGAGCAGTACTTC
TRBJ2-7 - few TRBV11-2 CASSRGRHGTYEQYF TGTGCCAGCAGCCGGGGTAGACACGGGACCTACGAGCAGTACTTC
TRBJ2-2 TRBD1 - TRBV27 CASRVGQGPTGELFF TGTGCCAGCAGGGTGGGACAGGGGCCAACCGGGGAGCTGTTTTTT
TRBJ1-3 - once TRBV27 CASSLTPEGGRNTIYF TGTGCCAGCAGTTTAACCCCCGAGGGGGGGAGAAACACCATATATTTT
TRBJ1-5 - - TRBV6-1 CASSEERVGPQHF TGTGCCAGCAGTGAAGAGAGGGTCGGCCCCCAGCATTTT
TRBJ2-1 - - TRBV6-5 CASRSPGLVGNEQFF TGTGCCAGTCGATCACCGGGTCTCGTAGGCAATGAGCAGTTCTTC
TRBJ2-7 - once TRBV30 CAWSSGAPYEQYF TGTGCCTGGAGTAGTGGGGCCCCCTACGAGCAGTACTTC
TRBJ2-5 - once TRBV10-3 CAIKSGPPGGETQYF TGTGCCATCAAATCGGGCCCACCCGGGGGCGAGACCCAGTACTTC
TRBJ1-2 - - TRBV6-5 CASSRDLNYGYTF TGTGCCAGCAGCCGGGACCTTAACTATGGCTACACCTTC
TRBJ2-1 - - TRBV18 CASSPPGLVTYNEQFF TGTGCCAGCTCACCTCCAGGTCTCGTTACCTACAATGAGCAGTTCTTC
TRBJ1-1 - - TRBV18 CASSPPNRNTEAFF TGTGCCAGCTCACCACCCAACCGGAACACTGAAGCTTTCTTT
TRBJ2-7 - - TRBV5-1 CASISPGAHYEQYF TGCGCCAGCATCTCCCCGGGGGCGCATTACGAGCAGTACTTC
TRBJ1-2 - - TRBV5-5 CASSPALGYGYTF TGTGCCAGCAGCCCCGCTTTGGGGTATGGCTACACCTTC
TRBJ2-2 - once TRBV7-8 CASSFGWEPNTGELFF TGTGCCAGCAGCTTTGGCTGGGAGCCGAACACCGGGGAGCTGTTTTTT
TRBJ2-2 - - TRBV7-2 CASSLAALGELFF TGTGCCAGCAGCTTGGCGGCTCTCGGGGAGCTGTTTTTT
TRBJ2-2 - - TRBV7-9 CASSLRENTGELFF TGTGCCAGCAGCTTGAGGGAGAACACCGGGGAGCTGTTTTTT
TRBJ2-7 - - TRBV5-1 CASSRAIPVYEQYF TGCGCCAGCTCGCGGGCCATACCCGTCTACGAGCAGTACTTC
TRBJ2-7 - - TRBV6-4 CASSVRDPYEQYF TGTGCCAGCAGTGTTAGAGACCCCTACGAGCAGTACTTC
TRBJ2-7 - - TRBV5-4 CASSQKQTGSYEQYF TGTGCCAGCAGCCAAAAGCAGACGGGTTCCTACGAGCAGTACTTC
TRBJ2-7 - - TRBV5-4 CASSLGKGGGGYYEQYF TGTGCCAGCAGCTTGGGGAAAGGTGGAGGGGGCTATTACGAGCAGTACTTC
TRBJ2-4 TRBD2 - TRBV5-1 CASSGGSGRAPKNIQYF TGCGCCAGCAGCGGGGGTAGCGGGAGGGCCCCCAAAAACATTCAGTACTTC
TRBJ1-4 - - TRBV28 CASSSHAWRGTNEKLFF TGTGCCAGCAGTTCCCACGCGTGGAGGGGAACTAATGAAAAACTGTTTTTT
TRBJ2-7 TRBD2 - TRBV19 CASRRTSGTSSYEQYF TGTGCCAGTAGACGGACTAGCGGGACTAGCTCCTACGAGCAGTACTTC